Presented here are 32 T cell receptor beta chains from one specimen sequenced in a study of response to subunit inactivated influenza vaccine. TCRdb called the RT-PCR reads again in MiXCR, with one record for every CDR3 protein. The sample includes about 800,000 distinct CDR3 sequences, 20% to 25% of them seen just once. The sample here was PBMCs from blood, taken more than 4 days after vaccination. The source is a man in his fifties who received an inactivated influenza vaccine.

This clonotype was counted a few times. The gene calls are TRBV11-3 and TRBJ2-6, with D possibly being TRBD1 or TRBD2 (6 bases each). V was trimmed by 5 bases and J by 8 bases, leaving 10 bases between them. Per the germline V gene, CDR1 is SGHNT and CDR2 is YENEEA. This CDR3 is 13 amino acids long. The CDR3 loop is CASSLGGSNVLTF. As DNA, the CDR3 is TGTGCCAGCAGCCTGGGGGGCTCCAACGTCCTGACTTTC.

The V gene is TRBV15, the J gene TRBJ2-2; D is undetermined. The CDR3 runs to 13 residues. V was trimmed by 0 bases and J by 12 bases, leaving 11 bases between them. Germline V gives CDR1 LNHNV, CDR2 YYDKDF (reference sequence). The CDR3 DNA sequence: TGTGCCACCAGCAGAGATTGGTGGCGCAAGCTGTTTTTT. Translated, it gives CATSRDWWRKLFF.

The rearrangement uses TRBV7-2 and TRBJ1-2; 7 bases agree with TRBD1. V dropped 7 bases and J dropped 2; count of bases not matched to a gene: 10. Germline V gene sequence: CDR1 SGHTA, CDR2 FQGNSA. This CDR3 is 15 amino acids long. DNA for the CDR3: TGTGCCAGCAAGAAAGACAGGGCGGGCAACTATGGCTACACCTTC. Translating gives CASKKDRAGNYGYTF.

The CDR3 DNA reads TGCAGTGGACTAGCTGAGTCCTACAATGAGCAGTTCTTC. This sequence encodes CSGLAESYNEQFF. The chain has TRBV20-1 and TRBJ2-1; 7 bases align to TRBD2. V gave up 7 bases and J gave up 1 base; unmatched junction bases: 4. Per germline, CDR1 DFQATT and CDR2 SNEGSKA (reference sequence). The CDR3 has 13 amino acids.

This clonotype appeared many times. The chain couples TRBV20-1 to TRBJ2-1; possibly TRBD1 or TRBD2 for D (5 bases each). Per the germline V gene, CDR1 is DFQATT and CDR2 is SNEGSKA (reference sequence). V shed 4 bases and J shed 4 bases, with 14 bases lying between them. The CDR3 has 14 amino acids. CDR3 loop: CSATGGWGYNEQFF. The DNA for the CDR3 is TGCAGTGCTACTGGGGGATGGGGATACAATGAGCAGTTCTTC.

The chain has TRBV5-5 and TRBJ2-7, with D perhaps matching TRBD1 (6 bases). V was pared by 2 bases and J by 7 bases, with 13 bases between. CDR1 is SGHKS, CDR2 YYEKEE, per germline (reference sequence). The CDR3 totals 13 residues. CDR3 loop: CASSFRQGGEQYF. CDR3 bases: TGTGCCAGCAGCTTCCGTCAAGGGGGAGAGCAGTACTTC. The whole variable domain, filled in from reference TRBV5-5 and TRBJ2-7, reads DAGVTQSPTHLIKTRGQQVTLRCSPISGHKSVSWYQQVLGQGPQFIFQYYEKEERGRGNFPDRFSARQFPNYSSELNVNALLLGDSALYLCASSFRQGGEQYFGPGTRLTVT.

This clonotype was observed a handful of times. The chain recombines TRBV12-3 or TRBV12-4 with TRBJ2-1; no reliable D call. CDR3 length: 15 amino acids. Trimming took off 0 bases at V and 5 bases at J, with 11 bases between the two ends. The CDR3 DNA sequence: TGTGCCAGCAGTTTAGCAGGGTCCCCGAACAATGAGCAGTTCTTC. Protein product: CASSLAGSPNNEQFF.

In this sample, this clonotype turned up many times. The V gene is TRBV29-1, the J gene TRBJ2-7, with TRBD1 identical over 8 bases. The CDR3 is 12 residues long. With V trimmed by 5 bases and J by 4 bases, 4 bases remained unmatched. Germline loops: CDR1 SQVTM, CDR2 ANQGSEA. The CDR3 DNA sequence: TGCAGCGTTCGGGACAGGCAGTACGAGCAGTACTTC. This translates into CSVRDRQYEQYF.

This clonotype has a count of ten or more. This chain connects TRBV28 to TRBJ2-5; D is unresolved. Germline V CDR1 and CDR2: MDHEN, SYDVKM. The CDR3 has 12 residues. Trimming left V 2 bases short and J 5 bases short, with 6 bases between. CDR3 coding DNA: TGTGCCAGCAGTTTAAGGGCGGAGACCCAGTACTTC. It encodes CASSLRAETQYF.

The chain uses TRBV14 and TRBJ2-2, with a weak D call TRBD2 (6 bases). This CDR3 region has 13 residues. V was shortened by 6 bases and J by 6 bases, with 11 bases between the two germline ends. Germline V CDR1 and CDR2: SGHDN, FVKESK. The CDR3 DNA follows: TGTGCCAGCAGGTCCGGGGGTCCCGGGGAGCTGTTTTTT. As protein: CASRSGGPGELFF.

The rearrangement links TRBV20-1 to TRBJ2-4, with 10 bases identical to TRBD1. Germline CDR1 is DFQATT and CDR2 is SNEGSKA (reference sequence). CDR3 length: 14 residues. Trimming removed 5 bases from V and 2 bases from J; junction bases left unmatched: 3. Here the CDR3 DNA reads TGCAGTGCTGGGACAGGGGAGACCAAAAACATTCAGTACTTC. It yields the protein CSAGTGETKNIQYF.

V is TRBV7-2 and J is TRBJ2-7; 9 bases line up with TRBD2. This CDR3 comprises 15 residues. V lost 5 bases, J lost 6 bases, and 11 bases stayed unmatched. Germline V lookup: CDR1 SGHTA, CDR2 FQGNSA. The CDR3 region is CASSPSVAGVVEQYF. Written as DNA, the CDR3 is TGTGCCAGCAGCCCTTCAGTAGCGGGAGTTGTCGAGCAGTACTTC.

The chain is built from TRBV7-2 and TRBJ1-5; a possible D gene is TRBD1 (5 bases). Germline values: CDR1 SGHTA, CDR2 FQGNSA. Between the trimmed V and J ends, which lost 1 base and 0 bases, there was a span of 10 bases. This CDR3 contains 16 residues. The CDR3 DNA follows: TGTGCCAGCAGCTTAGTTGGACACATTAGCAATCAGCCCCAGCATTTT. This sequence encodes CASSLVGHISNQPQHF.

This clonotype was observed a few times. The V and J genes are TRBV7-9 and TRBJ1-3; no firm D call. The CDR3 loop spans 13 amino acids. Germline loops: CDR1 SEHNR, CDR2 FQNEAQ (reference sequence). Trimming removed 2 bases at V and 4 bases at J, with 6 bases between. Written as DNA, the CDR3 is TGTGCCAGCAGCTTAATCTCCGGAAACACCATATATTTT. It codes for CASSLISGNTIYF.

The J gene is TRBJ2-5, the V gene TRBV7-2; D not certain. Deletions cut 2 bases from V and 5 bases from J, with 12 bases between. Germline assignment: CDR1 SGHTA and CDR2 FQGNSA. The CDR3 is 14 residues long. Here the CDR3 reads CASSLMAARETQYF. CDR3 DNA: TGTGCCAGCAGCTTAATGGCAGCCCGGGAGACCCAGTACTTC.

This clonotype has a handful of counts. The chain links TRBV20-1 to TRBJ1-2; 7 nucleotides line up with TRBD1. The CDR3 spans 9 residues. CDR1 and CDR2 (germline): DFQATT, SNEGSKA (reference sequence). The CDR3 is CGRDSGYTF. The DNA of the CDR3 is TGCGGACGGGACAGCGGCTACACCTTC.

This clonotype came up a few times. The rearrangement links TRBV4-3 to TRBJ1-2; D not certain. Germline CDR1 and CDR2: LGHNA and YSLEER. The germline V and J ends were trimmed by 0 bases and 4 bases, with 9 bases remaining between them. The CDR3 covers 14 residues. CDR3 coding DNA: TGCGCCAGCAGCCAAGACAAAAGCTTCTATGGCTACACCTTC. It is translated as CASSQDKSFYGYTF.

The J gene is TRBJ2-2, the V gene TRBV2; D could derive from TRBD1 or TRBD2 (5 bases each). This CDR3 contains 14 residues. CDR1 and CDR2 from the germline V gene are SNHLY and FYNNEI. V dropped 4 bases and J dropped 6 bases, with 12 bases sitting between them. The DNA of the CDR3 is TGTGCCAGCAGTGTAGTGGGGGATGCCGGGGAGCTGTTTTTT. It translates to CASSVVGDAGELFF. Full variable domain (rest looked up from reference TRBV2 and TRBJ2-2): EPEVTQTPSHQVTQMGQEVILRCVPISNHLYFYWYRQILGQKVEFLVSFYNNEISEKSEIFDDQFSVERPDGSNFTLKIRSTKLEDSAMYFCASSVVGDAGELFFGEGSRLTVL.

This clonotype was observed a few times. The chain combines TRBV11-2 with TRBJ2-2; no reliable D call. The CDR3 is 15 residues long. V lost 2 bases to trimming and J lost 1 base, with 8 bases between them. Germline V gene sequence: CDR1 SGHAT, CDR2 FQNNGV. CDR3 sequence: CASSLMPRNTGELFF. CDR3 in DNA: TGTGCCAGCAGCTTAATGCCTAGGAACACCGGGGAGCTGTTTTTT.

This clonotype was observed at least ten times. The V and J genes are TRBV14 and TRBJ1-6, with a tentative D call TRBD1 (5 bases). The CDR3 consists of 15 residues. Looked up from germline, CDR1 is SGHDN and CDR2 is FVKESK. V lost 3 bases, J lost 0 bases, and 6 bases lay in between. In DNA, the CDR3 is TGTGCCAGCAGCCAGGGGGGCTCCTATAATTCACCCCTCCACTTT. Its protein is CASSQGGSYNSPLHF.

This clonotype was seen only a few times. This rearrangement joins TRBV7-2 to TRBJ1-5; possible D gene TRBD1, 5 bases. CDR3 length: 16 residues. V lost 4 bases, J lost 2 bases, and 15 bases lay in between. The germline CDR1 and CDR2 sequences are SGHTA and FQGNSA. DNA for the CDR3: TGTGCCAGCAGCTCCAGCGGGGGTTGGGGCAATCAGCCCCAGCATTTT. It translates to CASSSSGGWGNQPQHF.

This clonotype was found a few times. The chain employs TRBV14 and TRBJ2-2; D remains unclear. The V end lost 4 bases, the J end lost 8 bases, and 8 bases lay between the germline ends. The CDR3 totals 12 residues. Looked up from germline, CDR1 is SGHDN and CDR2 is FVKESK. The chain's CDR3 is CASSLRWGELFF. CDR3 bases: TGTGCCAGCAGCCTACGCTGGGGGGAGCTGTTTTTT.

There are a few counts of this clonotype. This chain joins TRBV11-2 and TRBJ1-1; D remains ambiguous. This CDR3 has 13 amino acids. Germline V lookup: CDR1 SGHAT, CDR2 FQNNGV. The V end was cut by 5 bases, the J end by 0 bases, with 7 bases between. As DNA, the CDR3 is TGTGCCAGCAGCGCTACACTGAACACTGAAGCTTTCTTT. Translating gives CASSATLNTEAFF.

This clonotype was recorded a few times. This chain uses TRBV5-1 with TRBJ2-6; no clear D gene. V was shortened by 4 bases and J by 12 bases, with 17 bases between the two germline ends. Germline V CDR1 and CDR2: SGHRS, YFSETQ. The CDR3 is 14 amino acids. Here the CDR3 reads CASSVDTADVVLTF. CDR3 bases: TGCGCCAGCAGCGTAGACACAGCAGATGTCGTCCTGACTTTC.

The V gene is TRBV5-5, the J gene TRBJ2-2; 7 bases align to TRBD1. The CDR3 contains 15 residues. Losses at the gene ends were 4 bases for V and 0 bases for J; bases not matched to a gene: 3. CDR1 and CDR2 from the germline V gene are SGHKS and YYEKEE (reference sequence). The CDR3: CASSRDRPNTGELFF. The CDR3 nucleotides read TGTGCCAGCAGCCGGGACAGACCGAACACCGGGGAGCTGTTTTTT.

The V call is TRBV5-1, the J call TRBJ1-2, with unresolved D. V shed 4 bases and J shed 3 bases, with 16 bases lying between them. The germline CDR1 and CDR2 sequences are SGHRS and YFSETQ. The CDR3 length is 15 residues. In DNA, the CDR3 is TGCGCCAGCAGCGTGAACAGACCCGCAGACTATGGCTACACCTTC. This gives the protein CASSVNRPADYGYTF.

This clonotype was detected ten times or more. CDR3 in amino acids: CASSGRSSGHNEQFF. In DNA form, the CDR3 reads TGTGCCAGCAGCGGCCGGAGTAGCGGCCACAATGAGCAGTTCTTC. The V gene is TRBV7-2, the J gene TRBJ2-1, with D possibly being TRBD2 (6 bases). The V end lost 5 bases, the J end lost 5 bases, and 16 bases lay between the germline ends. CDR3 length: 15 residues. CDR1 and CDR2 (germline): SGHTA, FQGNSA. Full variable domain (missing parts from reference TRBV7-2 and TRBJ2-1): GAGVSQSPSNKVTEKGKDVELRCDPISGHTALYWYRQSLGQGLEFLIYFQGNSAPDKSGLPSDRFSAERTGGSVSTLTIQRTQQEDSAVYLCASSGRSSGHNEQFFGPGTRLTVL.

In its sample, this clonotype was seen a few times. The chain is built from TRBV12-3 or TRBV12-4 and TRBJ2-2, with D possibly being TRBD1 (6 bases). The length of the CDR3 is 13 residues. V dropped 4 bases and J dropped 5 bases, with 8 bases sitting between them. This chain's CDR3 is CASSYDRTGELFF. The CDR3 coding sequence is TGTGCCAGCAGTTACGACAGGACCGGGGAGCTGTTTTTT.

This clonotype has a handful of counts. The chain joins TRBV29-1 to TRBJ2-7; TRBD1 matches at 9 bases. The ends lost 6 bases at V and 7 bases at J; junction bases unmatched: 7. CDR1 is SQVTM and CDR2 is ANQGSEA in the germline V gene. The CDR3 has 12 amino acids. CDR3 in amino acids: CSVPGQGGEQYF. The CDR3 DNA sequence: TGCAGCGTCCCGGGACAGGGAGGAGAGCAGTACTTC.

The gene calls are TRBV7-6 and TRBJ2-6; D is perhaps TRBD1 (5 bases). CDR3 size: 16 residues. From germline, CDR1 is SGHVS and CDR2 FNYEAQ. The V end was cut by 2 bases, the J end by 6 bases, with 14 bases between. This CDR3 reads CASSLIQGEEANVLTF. Here the CDR3 DNA reads TGTGCCAGCAGCTTAATCCAAGGGGAAGAGGCCAACGTCCTGACTTTC. Full variable domain (missing parts from reference TRBV7-6 and TRBJ2-6): GAGVSQSPRYKVTKRGQDVALRCDPISGHVSLYWYRQALGQGPEFLTYFNYEAQQDKSGLPNDRFSAERPEGSISTLTIQRTEQRDSAMYRCASSLIQGEEANVLTFGAGSRLTVL.

Ten or more counts support this clonotype. The chain couples TRBV9 to TRBJ2-2, with a tentative D call TRBD1 (6 bases). The CDR3 is made up of 16 amino acids. CDR1 and CDR2 from the germline V gene are SGDLS and YYNGEE. Between the trimmed V and J ends, which lost 4 bases and 4 bases, there was a span of 17 bases. CDR3 sequence reads: CASSPITGIRTGELFF. For the CDR3, the DNA is TGTGCCAGCAGCCCCATAACAGGGATTCGCACCGGGGAGCTGTTTTTT.

This clonotype showed up just a few times. This rearrangement joins TRBV29-1 to TRBJ2-3; 12 nucleotides align to TRBD2. Looked up from germline, CDR1 is SQVTM and CDR2 is ANQGSEA. Losses at the gene ends were 4 bases for V and 4 bases for J; bases not matched to a gene: 12. The CDR3 runs 17 residues. CDR3 residues: CSVAARLAGDSADTQYF. CDR3 nucleotide sequence: TGCAGCGTTGCCGCCAGACTAGCGGGAGATTCGGCAGATACGCAGTATTTT.